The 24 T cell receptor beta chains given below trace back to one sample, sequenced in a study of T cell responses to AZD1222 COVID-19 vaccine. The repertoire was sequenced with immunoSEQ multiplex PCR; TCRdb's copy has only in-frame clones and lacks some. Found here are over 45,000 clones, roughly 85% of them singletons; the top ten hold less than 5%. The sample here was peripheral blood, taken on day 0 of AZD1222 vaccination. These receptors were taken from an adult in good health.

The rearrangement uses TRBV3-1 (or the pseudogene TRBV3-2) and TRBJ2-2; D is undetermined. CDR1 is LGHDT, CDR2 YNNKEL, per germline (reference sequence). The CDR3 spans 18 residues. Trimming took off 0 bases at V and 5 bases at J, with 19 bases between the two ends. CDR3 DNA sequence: TGTGCCAGCAGCCAAGATGGCGTGGGTAGGGATAGTACCGGGGAGCTGTTTTTT. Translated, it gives CASSQDGVGRDSTGELFF.

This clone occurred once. The CDR3 is CASSLQGIYEQYF. As DNA, the CDR3 is TGTGCCAGCAGTTTACAGGGGATCTACGAGCAGTACTTC. The chain has TRBV12-3 or TRBV12-4 and TRBJ2-7; weak D call: TRBD1 (6 bases). Trimming removed 2 bases from V and 3 bases from J, with 8 bases in between. This CDR3 is built from 13 residues.

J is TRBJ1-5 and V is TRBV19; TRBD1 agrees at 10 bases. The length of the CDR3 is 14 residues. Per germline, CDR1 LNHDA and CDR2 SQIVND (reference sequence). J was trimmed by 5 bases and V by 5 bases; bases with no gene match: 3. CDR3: CASSPDRGYQPQHF. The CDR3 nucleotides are TGTGCCAGTAGTCCGGACAGGGGGTATCAGCCCCAGCATTTT.

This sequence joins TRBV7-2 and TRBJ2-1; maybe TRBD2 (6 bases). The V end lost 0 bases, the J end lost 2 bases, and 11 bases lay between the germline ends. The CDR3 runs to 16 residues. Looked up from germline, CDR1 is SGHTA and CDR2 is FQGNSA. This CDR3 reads CASSLAAGGAYNEQFF. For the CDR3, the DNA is TGTGCCAGCAGCTTAGCGGCCGGGGGTGCCTACAATGAGCAGTTCTTC.

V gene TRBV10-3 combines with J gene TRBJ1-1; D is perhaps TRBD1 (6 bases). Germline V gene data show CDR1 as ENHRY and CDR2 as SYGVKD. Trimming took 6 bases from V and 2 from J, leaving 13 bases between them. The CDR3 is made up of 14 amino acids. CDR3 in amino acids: CAIRPTGGNTEAFF. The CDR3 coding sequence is TGTGCCATCAGACCGACAGGCGGCAACACTGAAGCTTTCTTT.

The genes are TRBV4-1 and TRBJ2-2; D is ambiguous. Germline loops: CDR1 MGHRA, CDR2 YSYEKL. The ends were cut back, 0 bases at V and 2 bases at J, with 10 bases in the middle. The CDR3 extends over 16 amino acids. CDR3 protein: CASSQDGLVNTGELFF. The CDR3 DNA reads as TGCGCCAGCAGCCAAGACGGGCTGGTAAACACCGGGGAGCTGTTTTTT.

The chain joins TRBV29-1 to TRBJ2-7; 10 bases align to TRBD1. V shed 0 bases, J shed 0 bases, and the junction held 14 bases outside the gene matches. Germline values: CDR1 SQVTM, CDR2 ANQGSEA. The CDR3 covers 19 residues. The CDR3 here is CSVEDPRRPGQGPSYEQYF. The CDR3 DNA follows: TGCAGCGTTGAAGACCCCCGTCGTCCGGGACAGGGGCCCTCCTACGAGCAGTACTTC.

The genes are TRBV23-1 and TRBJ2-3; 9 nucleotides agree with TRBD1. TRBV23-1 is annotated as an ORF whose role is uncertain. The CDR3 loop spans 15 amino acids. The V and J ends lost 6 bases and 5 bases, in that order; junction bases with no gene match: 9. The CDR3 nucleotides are TGCGCCAGCAGGGACCGGGACAGGGTTGGAGATACGCAGTATTTT. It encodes CASRDRDRVGDTQYF.

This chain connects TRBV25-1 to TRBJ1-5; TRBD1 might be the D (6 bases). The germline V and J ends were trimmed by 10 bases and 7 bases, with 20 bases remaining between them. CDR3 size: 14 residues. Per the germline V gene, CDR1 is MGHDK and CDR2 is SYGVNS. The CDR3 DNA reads TGTGCCACCGCGCCAGGGGCAGATTGGCAGCCCCAGCATTTT. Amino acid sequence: CATAPGADWQPQHF.

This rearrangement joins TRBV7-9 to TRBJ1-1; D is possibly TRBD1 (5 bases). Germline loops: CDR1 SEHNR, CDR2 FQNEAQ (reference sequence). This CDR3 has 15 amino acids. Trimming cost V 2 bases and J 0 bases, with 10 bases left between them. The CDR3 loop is CASSLNGAMNTEAFF. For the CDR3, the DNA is TGTGCCAGCAGCTTAAACGGGGCTATGAACACTGAAGCTTTCTTT.

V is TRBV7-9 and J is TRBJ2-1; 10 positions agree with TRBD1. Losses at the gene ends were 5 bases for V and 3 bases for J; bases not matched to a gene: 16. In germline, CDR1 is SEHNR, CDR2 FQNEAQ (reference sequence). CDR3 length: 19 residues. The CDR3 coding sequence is TGTGCCAGCAGCCCAGAGGTGTTTACCGGGACAGGGGTCTACAATGAGCAGTTCTTC. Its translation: CASSPEVFTGTGVYNEQFF. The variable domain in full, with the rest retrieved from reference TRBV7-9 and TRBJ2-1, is DTGVSQNPRHKITKRGQNVTFRCDPISEHNRLYWYRQTLGQGPEFLTYFQNEAQLEKSRLLSDRFSAERPKGSFSTLEIQRTEQGDSAMYLCASSPEVFTGTGVYNEQFFGPGTRLTVL.

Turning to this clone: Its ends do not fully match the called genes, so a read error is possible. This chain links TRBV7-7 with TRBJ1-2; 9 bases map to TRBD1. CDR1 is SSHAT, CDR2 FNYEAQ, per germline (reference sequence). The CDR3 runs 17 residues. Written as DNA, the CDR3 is TGTGCTAGCAGCTTGGGGGACAGGGCCTTCTTTAACTATGGCTACACCTTC. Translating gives CASSLGDRAFFNYGYTF.

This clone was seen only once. The CDR3, as DNA: TGTGCCAGTAGTTCCAACGGGTTTTCTGGAAACACCATATATTTT. Amino acid sequence: CASSSNGFSGNTIYF. The rearrangement uses TRBV19 and TRBJ1-3; D unresolved. The V end was cut by 5 bases, the J end by 1 base, with 12 bases between. The CDR3 sequence is 15 residues long. Germline CDR1 LNHDA, CDR2 SQIVND (reference sequence). Complete variable domain (other parts from reference TRBV19 and TRBJ1-3): DGGITQSPKYLFRKEGQNVTLSCEQNLNHDAMYWYRQDPGQGLRLIYYSQIVNDFQKGDIAEGYSVSREKKESFPLTVTSAQKNPTAFYLCASSSNGFSGNTIYFGEGSWLTVV.

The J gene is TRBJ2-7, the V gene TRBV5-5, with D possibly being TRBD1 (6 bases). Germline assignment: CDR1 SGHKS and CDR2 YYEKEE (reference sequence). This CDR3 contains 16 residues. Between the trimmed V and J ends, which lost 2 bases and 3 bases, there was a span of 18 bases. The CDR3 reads CASSLAFGTRGYEQYF. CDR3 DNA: TGTGCCAGCAGCTTAGCGTTCGGGACCAGGGGCTACGAGCAGTACTTC.

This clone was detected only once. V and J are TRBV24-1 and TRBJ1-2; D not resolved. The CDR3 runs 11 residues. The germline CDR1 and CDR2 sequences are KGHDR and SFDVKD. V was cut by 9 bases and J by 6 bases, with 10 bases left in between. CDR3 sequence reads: CATGPRDGYTF. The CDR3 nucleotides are TGTGCCACCGGACCGAGGGATGGCTACACCTTC.

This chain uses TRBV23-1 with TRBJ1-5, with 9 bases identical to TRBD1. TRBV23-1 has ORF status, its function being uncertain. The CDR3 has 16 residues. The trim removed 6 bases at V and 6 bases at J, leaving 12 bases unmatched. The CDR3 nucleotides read TGCGCCAGCAGCAGATTCGGGACAGGGTCAGGTCAGCCCCAGCATTTT. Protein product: CASSRFGTGSGQPQHF.

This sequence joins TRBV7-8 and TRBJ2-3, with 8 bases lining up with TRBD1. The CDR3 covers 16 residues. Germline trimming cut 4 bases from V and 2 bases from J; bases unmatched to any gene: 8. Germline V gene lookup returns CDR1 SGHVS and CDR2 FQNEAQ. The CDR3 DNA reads TGTGCCAGCAGCTCCCCCCCGGACAGGGCCACAGATACGCAGTATTTT. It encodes CASSSPPDRATDTQYF.

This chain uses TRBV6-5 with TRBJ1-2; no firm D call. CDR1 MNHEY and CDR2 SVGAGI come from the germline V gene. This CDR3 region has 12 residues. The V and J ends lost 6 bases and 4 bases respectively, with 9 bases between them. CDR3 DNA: TGTGCCAGCAGGAAGGAGCCCTATGGCTACACCTTC. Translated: CASRKEPYGYTF.

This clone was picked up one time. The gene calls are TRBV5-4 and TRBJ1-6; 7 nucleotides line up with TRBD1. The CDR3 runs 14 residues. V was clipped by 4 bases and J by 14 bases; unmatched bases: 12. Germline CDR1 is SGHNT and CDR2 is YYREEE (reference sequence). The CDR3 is CASSDRQGLGALHF. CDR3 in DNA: TGTGCCAGCAGCGACCGACAGGGCCTAGGTGCCCTCCACTTT.

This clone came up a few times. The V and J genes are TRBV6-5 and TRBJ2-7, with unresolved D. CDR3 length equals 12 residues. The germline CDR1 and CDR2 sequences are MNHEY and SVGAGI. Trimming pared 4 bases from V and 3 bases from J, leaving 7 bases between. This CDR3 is CASSSSSYEQYF. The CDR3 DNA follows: TGTGCCAGCAGTTCCAGCAGCTACGAGCAGTACTTC.

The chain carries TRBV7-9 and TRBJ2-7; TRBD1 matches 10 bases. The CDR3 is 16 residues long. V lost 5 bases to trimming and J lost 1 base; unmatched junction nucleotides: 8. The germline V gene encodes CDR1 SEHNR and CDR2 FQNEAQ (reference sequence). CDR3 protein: CASSPWTGGDSYEQYF. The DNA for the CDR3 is TGTGCCAGCAGCCCATGGACAGGGGGTGATTCCTACGAGCAGTACTTC.

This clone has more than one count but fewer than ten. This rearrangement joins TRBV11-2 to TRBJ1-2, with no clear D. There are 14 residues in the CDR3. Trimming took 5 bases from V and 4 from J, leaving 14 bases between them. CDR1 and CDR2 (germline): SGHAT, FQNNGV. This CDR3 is CASSPRAESYGYTF. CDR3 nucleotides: TGTGCCAGCAGCCCCCGCGCAGAGAGCTATGGCTACACCTTC.

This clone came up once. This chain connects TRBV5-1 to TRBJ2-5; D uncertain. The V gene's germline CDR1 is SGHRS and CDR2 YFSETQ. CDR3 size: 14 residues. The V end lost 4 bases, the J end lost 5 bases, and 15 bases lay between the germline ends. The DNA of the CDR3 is TGCGCCAGCAGCCCCCGGCCAGACGGGGAGACCCAGTACTTC. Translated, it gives CASSPRPDGETQYF.

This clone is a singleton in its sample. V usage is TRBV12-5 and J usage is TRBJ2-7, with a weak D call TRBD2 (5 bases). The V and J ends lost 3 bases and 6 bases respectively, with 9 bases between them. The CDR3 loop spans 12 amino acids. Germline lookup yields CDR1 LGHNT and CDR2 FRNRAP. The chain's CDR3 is CASGFGEIEQYF. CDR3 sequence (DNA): TGTGCTAGTGGTTTCGGGGAGATCGAGCAGTACTTC.